The 12 T cell receptor beta chains in this list originate from one sample, sequenced in a study of cytomegalovirus exposure and HLA in healthy donors. 13 Jbeta primers and 60 Vbeta primers were used for the PCR. Only in-frame clones appear in the TCRdb table, and some are missing; sequencing was by immunoSEQ multiplex PCR. The table records roughly 200,000 clones, over 75% of them present only once. Sample: PBMCs. The receptors derive from a woman aged 45-65 years in good health and CMV-seronegative.

The chain has TRBV9 and TRBJ2-7, with D possibly TRBD1 on 5 matching bases. This CDR3 region has 14 residues. CDR1 is SGDLS, CDR2 YYNGEE, per germline. Trimming stripped 3 bases from V and 4 bases from J, with 14 bases between. In DNA, the CDR3 is TGTGCCAGCAGCGAGGGGTGGCAGCCGTACGAGCAGTACTTC. Translating gives CASSEGWQPYEQYF. Using reference TRBV9 and TRBJ2-7 for the parts outside the CDR3, the full variable domain is DSGVTQTPKHLITATGQRVTLRCSPRSGDLSVYWYQQSLDQGLQFLIQYYNGEERAKGNILERFSAQQFPDLHSELNLSSLELGDSALYFCASSEGWQPYEQYFGPGTRLTVT.

The CDR3 DNA reads TGCGCCAGCAGCCGACAACAGGGTCTGAACACTGAAGCTTTCTTT. Translated, it gives CASSRQQGLNTEAFF. The chain links TRBV4-1 to TRBJ1-1, with D possibly TRBD1 on 6 matching bases. CDR1 is MGHRA, CDR2 YSYEKL, per germline. Trimming pared 4 bases from V and 0 bases from J, leaving 12 bases between. This CDR3 region has 15 residues.

The V and J genes are TRBV10-3 and TRBJ2-7, with TRBD1 matching 9 bases. CDR1 and CDR2 (germline): ENHRY, SYGVKD. The length of the CDR3 is 13 residues. The junction had 4 bases not matched to a gene; V was cut back by 6 bases and J by 4 bases. The CDR3 is CAIRQGAGYEQYF. The DNA of the CDR3 is TGTGCCATCAGACAGGGGGCCGGATACGAGCAGTACTTC.

The chain links TRBV28 to TRBJ1-3; 7 bases fit TRBD1. Trimming at V came to 3 bases and at J to 3 bases, leaving 2 bases not matched to a gene. The CDR3 has 14 residues. Germline assignment: CDR1 MDHEN and CDR2 SYDVKM. This CDR3 is CASSFTGVGNTIYF. The CDR3, as DNA: TGTGCCAGCAGTTTCACAGGGGTTGGAAACACCATATATTTT.

Only one count was recorded for this clone. V and J are TRBV4-3 and TRBJ2-3; 14 bases are a match to TRBD2. Germline V lookup: CDR1 LGHNA, CDR2 YSLEER. The CDR3 totals 16 residues. J lost 5 bases, V lost 3 bases, and 4 bases had no gene match. In DNA form, the CDR3 reads TGCGCCAGCAGCCATCGACTAGCGGGGGGGGGAGATACGCAGTATTTT. This encodes CASSHRLAGGGDTQYF.

The chain uses TRBV28 and TRBJ1-1; 9 positions match TRBD1. The CDR3 covers 15 residues. The germline V gene encodes CDR1 MDHEN and CDR2 SYDVKM. Unmatched junction bases numbered 5, after V lost 5 bases and J lost 1 base. This chain's CDR3 is CASSGTGGGNTEAFF. In DNA form, the CDR3 reads TGTGCCAGCAGTGGAACAGGGGGCGGGAACACTGAAGCTTTCTTT.

This sequence joins TRBV5-4 and TRBJ1-1; D not certain. V lost 0 bases, J lost 0 bases, and 9 bases lay in between. There are 15 residues in the CDR3. The V gene's germline CDR1 is SGHNT and CDR2 YYREEE (reference sequence). The CDR3 here is CASSLAERMNTEAFF. CDR3 nucleotides: TGTGCCAGCAGCTTGGCCGAGCGGATGAACACTGAAGCTTTCTTT.

This clone was counted once. V gene TRBV18 combines with J gene TRBJ2-7, with TRBD2 matching over 7 bases. CDR3 length equals 16 residues. Trimming cost V 3 bases and J 0 bases; bases outside gene matches: 8. Germline loops: CDR1 KGHSH, CDR2 LQKENI. In DNA form, the CDR3 reads TGTGCCAGCTCACCTGACCTAGCGGCCAGCTCCTACGAGCAGTACTTC. Its translation is CASSPDLAASSYEQYF.

The DNA for the CDR3 is TGTGCCAGCAGCGATATCCGAGGGACAACAAATTCACCCCTCCACTTT. The encoded protein is CASSDIRGTTNSPLHF. The rearrangement joins TRBV5-6 to TRBJ1-6; possibly TRBD1 for D (6 bases). The V gene's germline CDR1 is SGHDT and CDR2 YYEEEE. The CDR3 covers 16 residues. Deletions cut 4 bases from V and 7 bases from J, with 18 bases between.

This clone was seen only once. This chain joins TRBV11-3 and TRBJ2-3; 9 bases fit TRBD1. V trimming: 4 bases; J trimming: 3 bases; junction bases outside the gene matches: 2. The CDR3 spans 14 residues. The germline V gene has CDR1 SGHNT and CDR2 YENEEA. CDR3 protein: CASSWDRETDTQYF. The CDR3 DNA is TGTGCCAGCAGCTGGGACAGGGAGACAGATACGCAGTATTTT. The full variable domain, its missing parts supplied by reference TRBV11-3 and TRBJ2-3, is EAGVVQSPRYKIIEKKQPVAFWCNPISGHNTLYWYLQNLGQGPELLIRYENEEAVDDSQLPKDRFSAERLKGVDSTLKIQPAELGDSAVYLCASSWDRETDTQYFGPGTRLTVL.

V is TRBV5-5 and J is TRBJ2-7; 9 bases match TRBD1. Germline V gene data show CDR1 as SGHKS and CDR2 as YYEKEE (reference sequence). Germline trimming cut 4 bases from V and 7 bases from J; bases unmatched to any gene: 12. This CDR3 region has 15 residues. The CDR3 DNA sequence: TGTGCCAGCAGCCCGGGGGGACAGGGATACGGGGAGCAGTACTTC. As protein: CASSPGGQGYGEQYF.

The chain joins TRBV19 to TRBJ1-2, with TRBD1 matching over 7 bases. Germline assignment: CDR1 LNHDA and CDR2 SQIVND (reference sequence). J lost 3 bases, V lost 3 bases, and 7 bases had no gene match. CDR3 length equals 15 residues. The CDR3 DNA follows: TGTGCCAGTAGTATTGGTCAGGGGGTCGACTATGGCTACACCTTC. Translation: CASSIGQGVDYGYTF. Supplemented by reference TRBV19 and TRBJ1-2, the full variable domain reads DGGITQSPKYLFRKEGQNVTLSCEQNLNHDAMYWYRQDPGQGLRLIYYSQIVNDFQKGDIAEGYSVSREKKESFPLTVTSAQKNPTAFYLCASSIGQGVDYGYTFGSGTRLTVV.